A selection of T cell receptor beta chains follows, all from one sample in a study of T cell changes during pregnancy in multiple sclerosis. TCRdb's copy holds only in-frame clones and misses some; the assay was immunoSEQ multiplex PCR. In the table there are 35,000 to 45,000 clones, about 91% of which are singletons. This material consisted of CD4+ T cells from peripheral blood mononuclear cells, taken in the second trimester of pregnancy. Source of these receptors: a female donor in good health, enrolled as a control in a pregnancy study. Both conserved end residues are part of each CDR3. D genes are given only for firm matches. Expanded clones get a size class; other rows say once, few or many, or leave the size out.

size: -
V: TRBV4-1
J: TRBJ2-7
D: -
DNA: TGCGCCAGCAGCCATGCAGGCTCCCAGGGCTCCTACGAGCAGTACTTC
CDR3: CASSHAGSQGSYEQYF

size: few
V: TRBV2
J: TRBJ2-5
D: TRBD2
DNA: TGTGCCAGCAGGATACTAGCGAACCAAGAGACCCAGTACTTC
CDR3: CASRILANQETQYF

size: -
V: TRBV19
J: TRBJ1-2
D: TRBD1
DNA: TGTGCCAGTAGTATAGGGACAGGCGGCTACACCTTC
CDR3: CASSIGTGGYTF

size: -
V: TRBV7-9
J: TRBJ1-2
D: TRBD1
DNA: TGTGCCAGCAGCCTCCAGGGGGCCTTGGACTATGGCTACACCTTC
CDR3: CASSLQGALDYGYTF

size: -
V: TRBV5-1
J: TRBJ1-6
D: -
DNA: TGCGCCAGCAGCTTGAGTACAGATAATTCACCCCTCCACTTT
CDR3: CASSLSTDNSPLHF

size: once
V: TRBV9
J: TRBJ2-7
D: TRBD2
DNA: TGTGCCAGCAGCGTTAATAGCGGGAGCCAGTACGAGCAGTACTTC
CDR3: CASSVNSGSQYEQYF

size: -
V: TRBV19
J: TRBJ2-1
D: TRBD1
DNA: TGTGCCAGTAGTATAATGGGACAGACCGATGAGCAGTTCTTC
CDR3: CASSIMGQTDEQFF

size: -
V: TRBV10-3
J: TRBJ2-1
D: TRBD2
DNA: TGTGCCATCCGCCACACCGGGACTAGCGGGAGAAAGGGCAATGAGCAGTTCTTC
CDR3: CAIRHTGTSGRKGNEQFF

size: -
V: TRBV7-2
J: TRBJ1-4
D: TRBD1
DNA: TGTGCCAGCAGCCCGGGGACAGGGAATGAAAAACTGTTTTTT
CDR3: CASSPGTGNEKLFF

size: -
V: TRBV18
J: TRBJ2-1
D: -
DNA: TGTGCCAGCTCACCATTTACGGGAACTGGGAATGAGCAGTTCTTC
CDR3: CASSPFTGTGNEQFF

size: -
V: TRBV29-1
J: TRBJ2-5
D: TRBD2
DNA: TGCAGCGTTGGGAGGTTGGGGGGGTCAGAGACCCAGTACTTC
CDR3: CSVGRLGGSETQYF

size: -
V: TRBV7-2
J: TRBJ2-5
D: TRBD1
DNA: TGTGCCAGCAGCTTAGTTGTGACAGGGGCGGGGACCCAGTACTTC
CDR3: CASSLVVTGAGTQYF

size: once
V: TRBV15
J: TRBJ1-2
D: -
DNA: TGTGCCACCAGCAGAGGGAACAGGGTTAACTATGGCTACACCTTC
CDR3: CATSRGNRVNYGYTF

size: -
V: TRBV28
J: TRBJ2-7
D: -
DNA: TGTGCCAGCAGCCCGGTCCCCCCTGGAGGGTACGAGCAGTACTTC
CDR3: CASSPVPPGGYEQYF

size: -
V: TRBV28
J: TRBJ2-1
D: TRBD2
DNA: TGTGCCAGCAACGCACCCGGGACTAGCGGCCAGAGCTCCTACAATGAGCAGTTCTTC
CDR3: CASNAPGTSGQSSYNEQFF

size: -
V: TRBV5-1
J: TRBJ2-7
D: -
DNA: TGCGCCAGTGTCGACAGCATCGGCGAGCAGTACTTC
CDR3: CASVDSIGEQYF

size: few
V: TRBV6-6
J: TRBJ1-1
D: -
DNA: TGTGCCAGCAGTTACTACTCAGGAAGGTTGAACACTGAAGCTTTCTTT
CDR3: CASSYYSGRLNTEAFF

size: -
V: TRBV9
J: TRBJ2-5
D: TRBD2
DNA: TGTGCCAGCAGCGTGGGGAGGCAAGCGGGGGGAGTGGAGACCCAGTACTTC
CDR3: CASSVGRQAGGVETQYF

size: -
V: TRBV7-9
J: TRBJ1-1
D: -
DNA: TGTGCCAGCAGCGGTAGTCAGGGGCCACTCGTGGGAGCTTTCTTT
CDR3: CASSGSQGPLVGAFF

size: -
V: TRBV9
J: TRBJ2-5
D: -
DNA: TGTGCCAGCAGCGTAGGGGCGGGTGTAGCTGTGGAGACCCAGTACTTC
CDR3: CASSVGAGVAVETQYF

size: -
V: TRBV7-3
J: TRBJ2-3
D: -
DNA: TGTGCCAGCAGTTTGGCCAGCACAGATACGCAGTATTTT
CDR3: CASSLASTDTQYF

size: -
V: TRBV30
J: TRBJ2-7
D: -
DNA: TGTGCCTGGAGCGGGTTCTCCTACGAGCAGTACTTC
CDR3: CAWSGFSYEQYF

size: -
V: TRBV6-6
J: TRBJ2-5
D: TRBD2
DNA: TGTGCCAGCAGTTTACGGACTAGCGGAGAGACCCAGTACTTC
CDR3: CASSLRTSGETQYF

size: -
V: TRBV2
J: TRBJ2-7
D: TRBD1
DNA: TGTGCCAGCAGTTACCAAGGACAGGGGGCTGACGAGCAGTACTTC
CDR3: CASSYQGQGADEQYF

size: -
V: TRBV11-2
J: TRBJ2-1
D: -
DNA: TGTGCCAGCAGCCCCGGGATGGGCTCCTACAATGAGCAGTTCTTC
CDR3: CASSPGMGSYNEQFF

size: -
V: TRBV7-2
J: TRBJ2-5
D: TRBD2
DNA: TGTGCCAGCAGCCTCGGGGGGAGGACGACCCAGTACTTC
CDR3: CASSLGGRTTQYF

size: -
V: TRBV27
J: TRBJ2-7
D: TRBD2
DNA: TGTGCCAGCAGACCGGGAGGGAAGGTCTACGAGCAGTACTTC
CDR3: CASRPGGKVYEQYF

size: -
V: TRBV9
J: TRBJ2-1
D: -
DNA: TGTGCCAGCAGCGTAGCACCGGGGGACAATGAGCAGTTCTTC
CDR3: CASSVAPGDNEQFF

size: -
V: TRBV6-1
J: TRBJ2-7
D: TRBD2
DNA: TGTGCCAGCAGTGAAGGGACTAGCGGACTGCAGTACTTC
CDR3: CASSEGTSGLQYF

size: -
V: TRBV5-1
J: TRBJ1-4
D: -
DNA: TGCGCCAGCAGCTTGGACACAACGGAGGAAAAACTGTTTTTT
CDR3: CASSLDTTEEKLFF

size: once
V: TRBV7-6
J: TRBJ2-5
D: TRBD1
DNA: TGTGCCAGCAGCTCCGGACAGGGGGGGTACCAAGAGACCCAGTACTTC
CDR3: CASSSGQGGYQETQYF

size: -
V: TRBV6-1
J: TRBJ2-3
D: -
DNA: TGTGCCAGCTCTAGCACAGATACGCAGTATTTT
CDR3: CASSSTDTQYF

size: -
V: TRBV27
J: TRBJ1-5
D: -
DNA: TGTGCCAGCAGTGACAATGGCAATCAGCCCCAGCATTTT
CDR3: CASSDNGNQPQHF

size: -
V: TRBV7-9
J: TRBJ1-1
D: -
DNA: TGTGCCAGCAGCTTAGTTCCAGGGAACACTGAAGCTTTCTTT
CDR3: CASSLVPGNTEAFF

size: -
V: TRBV27
J: TRBJ2-3
D: TRBD2
DNA: TGTGCCAGCAGTGCTAGCGGGAGCCTGAGCACAGATACGCAGTATTTT
CDR3: CASSASGSLSTDTQYF

size: -
V: TRBV30
J: TRBJ2-7
D: -
DNA: TGTGCCTGGAGTGTCGGGGTTCAAGAGCAGTACTTC
CDR3: CAWSVGVQEQYF

size: -
V: TRBV15
J: TRBJ2-7
D: -
DNA: TGTGCCACCAGCAGAGAGAGGGCCGGGACACGACCCTACGAGCAGTACTTC
CDR3: CATSRERAGTRPYEQYF

size: -
V: TRBV18
J: TRBJ2-3
D: -
DNA: TGTGCCAGCTCACCAAACCAGCTGGAGGCTACAGATACGCAGTATTTT
CDR3: CASSPNQLEATDTQYF

size: -
V: TRBV6-1
J: TRBJ2-7
D: TRBD1
DNA: TGTGCCAGCAGGGGGGAGACAGGGCCCGAGCAGTACTTC
CDR3: CASRGETGPEQYF

size: -
V: TRBV14
J: TRBJ2-6
D: TRBD1
DNA: TGTGCCAGCAGCAAGGACAGGGGCGCGGGGGCCAACGTCCTGACTTTC
CDR3: CASSKDRGAGANVLTF

size: -
V: TRBV2
J: TRBJ2-2
D: -
DNA: TGTGCCAGCACTGCGCGGGGGAACACCGGGGAGCTGTTTTTT
CDR3: CASTARGNTGELFF

size: -
V: TRBV18
J: TRBJ1-1
D: -
DNA: TGTGCCAGCTCACCTTCAGGGTACAGGAACACTGAAGCTTTCTTT
CDR3: CASSPSGYRNTEAFF

size: -
V: TRBV7-8
J: TRBJ2-1
D: -
DNA: TGTGCCAGCAGCTTACCACGGCGGTTCAGCTCCTACAATGAGCAGTTCTTC
CDR3: CASSLPRRFSSYNEQFF

size: -
V: TRBV6-1
J: TRBJ2-3
D: TRBD2
DNA: TGTGCCATCCGAGAAGCGGGAGGCGGAGATACGCAGTATTTT
CDR3: CAIREAGGGDTQYF

size: once
V: TRBV25-1
J: TRBJ2-1
D: TRBD2
DNA: TGTGCCAGTCGACTAGCGGGAGGCCATGAGCAGTTCTTC
CDR3: CASRLAGGHEQFF

size: -
V: TRBV20-1
J: TRBJ1-2
D: -
DNA: TGCAGTGCCGCGGAAATCTATGGCTACACCTTC
CDR3: CSAAEIYGYTF

size: -
V: TRBV10-2
J: TRBJ1-1
D: TRBD1
DNA: TGCGCCAGCAGTGATCTTGGGACAGGGGACGCTGAAGCTTTCTTT
CDR3: CASSDLGTGDAEAFF

size: -
V: TRBV5-1
J: TRBJ1-1
D: TRBD1
DNA: TGCGCCAGCAGCTTGGTGGGGACAGCCCTGAACACTGAAGCTTTCTTT
CDR3: CASSLVGTALNTEAFF

size: -
V: TRBV7-2
J: TRBJ2-7
D: -
DNA: TGTGCCAGCAGCTTATTTCCGGGGGCCTACGAGCAGTACTTC
CDR3: CASSLFPGAYEQYF

size: -
V: TRBV7-8
J: TRBJ2-5
D: -
DNA: TGTGCCAGCAGCTTAGCCCCCGGGAGCCGGGAGACCCAGTACTTC
CDR3: CASSLAPGSRETQYF

size: -
V: TRBV5-4
J: TRBJ2-1
D: TRBD1
DNA: TGTGCCAGCAGCTGGTCGACAGGGGTTTTTGAGCAGTTCTTC
CDR3: CASSWSTGVFEQFF

size: -
V: TRBV7-3
J: TRBJ2-3
D: -
DNA: TGTGCCAGCAGCCGACCCGAGGAGGGGGGGTCGCTGAGCACAGATACGCAGTATTTT
CDR3: CASSRPEEGGSLSTDTQYF

size: -
V: TRBV11-3
J: TRBJ1-3
D: -
DNA: TGTGCCAGCAGCCTCCCCGGAGGGTTCTCTGGAAACACCATATATTTT
CDR3: CASSLPGGFSGNTIYF

size: -
V: TRBV18
J: TRBJ2-1
D: -
DNA: TGTGCCAGCTCACCACAACAGGCCTACAATGAGCAGTTCTTC
CDR3: CASSPQQAYNEQFF

size: -
V: TRBV28
J: TRBJ2-3
D: -
DNA: TGTGCCAGCACCCAAAGCACAGATACGCAGTATTTT
CDR3: CASTQSTDTQYF